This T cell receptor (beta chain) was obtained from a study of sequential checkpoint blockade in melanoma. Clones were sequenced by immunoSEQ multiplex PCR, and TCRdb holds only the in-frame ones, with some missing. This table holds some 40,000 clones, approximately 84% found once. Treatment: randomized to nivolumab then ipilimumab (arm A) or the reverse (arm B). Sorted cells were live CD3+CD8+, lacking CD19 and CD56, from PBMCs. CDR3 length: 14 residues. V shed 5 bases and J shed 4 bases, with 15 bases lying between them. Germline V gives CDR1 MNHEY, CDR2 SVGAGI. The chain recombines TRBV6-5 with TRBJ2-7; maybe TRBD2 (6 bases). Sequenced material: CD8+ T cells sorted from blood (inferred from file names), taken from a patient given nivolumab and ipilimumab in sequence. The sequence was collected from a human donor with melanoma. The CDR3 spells CASSPWDSGYEQYF. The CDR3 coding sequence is TGTGCCAGCAGTCCTTGGGACTCGGGGTACGAGCAGTACTTC.